This section outlines one T cell receptor (beta chain) sequence together with its context. Its antigen is currently not known. No base qualities exist here, and no much larger clone lies one base off it. Peripheral blood CD8+ and CD4+ T cells from healthy donors, Susac syndrome patients and multiple sclerosis patients were profiled using high-throughput TCR beta sequencing. The multiple sclerosis controls were treatment-naive patients whose relapsing-remitting disease, either stable or active, fulfilled the revised McDonald criteria. Bulk CD8+ and CD4+ T cells were purified by magnetic negative isolation, whereas CD8+ TEMRA cells were enriched by FACS. Blood was collected in EDTA tubes and processed within 24 hours, with PBMCs isolated through density gradient centrifugation. PBMCs intended for TCR sequencing were cryopreserved in liquid nitrogen and thawed later in a water bath at 37 degrees C. A purity of at least 90% was achieved for sorted or isolated CD4+, CD8+ and CD8+ TEMRA cells.

These data originate in a study of CD8 T cells in Susac syndrome (dated by TCRdb to between 2017 and 2020). A note on the overall study: The study used repertoire sequencing to test whether antigen drove CD8+ T cell activation and differentiation in Susac syndrome.

CDR1 SGHTA and CDR2 FQGNSA are derived from the germline V gene. Trimming accounts for 1 base at V and 7 bases at J, while the number of junction bases matched to no gene is 9. The CDR3 runs 18 residues from the cysteine to the phenylalanine. This entry keeps only the CDR3 DNA: 54 bases, framed from base 1. General study outcomes and caveats: The number of individuals in the TCR sequencing and HLA analysis was acknowledged as relatively small.

RNA was extracted with the RNeasy kit and about 0.5 to 1 ug was reverse transcribed using random hexamers. The immunoSEQ multiplex PCR assay, which covers 54 Vbeta and 13 Jbeta segments, was used to amplify TCR beta CDR3 regions. Bias from PCR amplification was corrected by using a synthetic template baseline for primer optimization and for computational correction. The study's own analysis went as follows. Reads were annotated to V, D and J genes according to IMGT and were analyzed with immunoSEQ Analyzer, with only productive sequences retained. Clonality was computed as one minus Shannon entropy normalized by log2 of the number of productive unique sequences. For each patient and control, public and private clones were evaluated within the 100 most prevalent clones. Clones were defined as Susac-specific if absent from the healthy and MS cohorts, from over a thousand published viral clones and from other ImmuneACCESS disease sequences. The raw public data were reprocessed by TCRdb itself: fastp quality trimming at Q25, MiXCR clonotype calling, in-frame beta chains only. Each entry merges the rows of one CDR3 protein and shows their most common DNA and genes. TCRdb, rather than the study authors, made the V and J calls. Within this sample are over 300,000 distinct CDR3 sequences, with approximately 90% of them counted one time only. 0.065% of the sample goes to the ten largest clones.

The source of this sequence is a human donor with multiple sclerosis. Input material: CD4+ T cells from PBMCs. The chain employs TRBV7-2 and TRBJ2-5; the central 16 bases match TRBD2. Read as DNA, the sequence is TGTGCCAGCAGCTTAGGGGGGACTAGCGGGAGGGCCGGGGGGACCCAGTACTTC. Translated, it gives CASSLGGTSGRAGGTQYF. The CDR3 plus the reference TRBV7-2 and TRBJ2-5 genes for the other parts give the full variable domain: GAGVSQSPSNKVTEKGKDVELRCDPISGHTALYWYRQSLGQGLEFLIYFQGNSAPDKSGLPSDRFSAERTGGSVSTLTIQRTQQEDSAVYLCASSLGGTSGRAGGTQYFGPGTRLLVL.